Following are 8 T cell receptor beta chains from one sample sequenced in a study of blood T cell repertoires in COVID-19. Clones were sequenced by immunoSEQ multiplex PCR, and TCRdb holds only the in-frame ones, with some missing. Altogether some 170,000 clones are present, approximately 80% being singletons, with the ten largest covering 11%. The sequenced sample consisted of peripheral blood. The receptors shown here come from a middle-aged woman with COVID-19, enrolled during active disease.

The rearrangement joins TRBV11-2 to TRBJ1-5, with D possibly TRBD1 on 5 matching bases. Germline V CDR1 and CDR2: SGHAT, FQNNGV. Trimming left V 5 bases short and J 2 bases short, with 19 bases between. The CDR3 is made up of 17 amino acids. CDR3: CASSPAGGERCNQPQHF. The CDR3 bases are TGTGCCAGCAGCCCCGCGGGGGGGGAGAGATGCAATCAGCCCCAGCATTTT.

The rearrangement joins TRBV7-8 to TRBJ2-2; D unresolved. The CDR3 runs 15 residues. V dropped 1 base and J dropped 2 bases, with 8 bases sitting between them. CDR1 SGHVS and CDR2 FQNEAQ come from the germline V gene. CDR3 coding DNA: TGTGCCAGCAGCTTAGGTAGCTCCAACACCGGGGAGCTGTTTTTT. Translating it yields CASSLGSSNTGELFF.

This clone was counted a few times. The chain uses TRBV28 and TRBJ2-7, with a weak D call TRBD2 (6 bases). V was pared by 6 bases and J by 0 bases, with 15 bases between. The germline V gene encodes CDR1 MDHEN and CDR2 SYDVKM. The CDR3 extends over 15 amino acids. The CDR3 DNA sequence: TGTGCCAGCAGGCGGCGGGAAGGGAGCTCCTACGAGCAGTACTTC. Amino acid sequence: CASRRREGSSYEQYF.

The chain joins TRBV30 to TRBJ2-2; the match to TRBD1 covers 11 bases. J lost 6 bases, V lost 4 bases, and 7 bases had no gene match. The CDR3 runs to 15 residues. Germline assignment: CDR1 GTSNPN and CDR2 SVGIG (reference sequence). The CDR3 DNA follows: TGTGCCTGGAACAGAGGGGGACAGGGGGCCGGGGAGCTGTTTTTT. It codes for CAWNRGGQGAGELFF.

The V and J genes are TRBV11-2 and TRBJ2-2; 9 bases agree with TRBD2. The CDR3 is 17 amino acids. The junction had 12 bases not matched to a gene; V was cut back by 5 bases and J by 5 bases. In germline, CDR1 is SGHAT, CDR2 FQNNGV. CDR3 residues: CASSSLGGLAPTGELFF. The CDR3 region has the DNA TGTGCCAGCAGCAGCTTGGGGGGACTAGCACCGACCGGGGAGCTGTTTTTT.

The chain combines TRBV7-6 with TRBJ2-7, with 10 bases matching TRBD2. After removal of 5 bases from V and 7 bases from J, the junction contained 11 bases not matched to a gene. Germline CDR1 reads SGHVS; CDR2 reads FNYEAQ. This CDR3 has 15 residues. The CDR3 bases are TGTGCCAGCAGCGTCACTAGCGGGATAGTGAGTGAGCAGTACTTC. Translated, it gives CASSVTSGIVSEQYF.

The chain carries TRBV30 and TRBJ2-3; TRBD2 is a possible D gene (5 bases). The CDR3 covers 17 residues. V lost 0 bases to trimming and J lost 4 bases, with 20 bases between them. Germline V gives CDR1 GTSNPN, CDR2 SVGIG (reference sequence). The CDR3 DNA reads TGTGCCTGGAGTGTACGGCGTGGTAGGTGGGAGTCAGATACGCAGTATTTT. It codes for CAWSVRRGRWESDTQYF.

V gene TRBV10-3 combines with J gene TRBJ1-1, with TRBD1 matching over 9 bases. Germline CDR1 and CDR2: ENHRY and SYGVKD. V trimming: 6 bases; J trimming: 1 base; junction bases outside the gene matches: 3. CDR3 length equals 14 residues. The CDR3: CAISPDRGNTEAFF. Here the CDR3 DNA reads TGTGCCATCAGCCCGGACAGGGGGAACACTGAAGCTTTCTTT.